These 18 T cell receptor beta chains were all obtained from the same sample, sequenced in a study of siplizumab effects on memory and regulatory T cells. Clones were sequenced by immunoSEQ multiplex PCR, and TCRdb holds only the in-frame ones, with some missing. The sample carries 85,000 to 130,000 clones, 85% to 95% recorded once. Material for sequencing was Tregs sorted from blood. These receptors came from a human donor in good health.

This rearrangement joins TRBV6-1 to TRBJ2-3, with 9 nucleotides matching TRBD2. The CDR3 is 15 residues long. V shed 6 bases, J shed 2 bases, and the junction held 6 bases outside the gene matches. Germline CDR1 reads MNHNS; CDR2 reads SASEGT. The CDR3 is CASRGLAGITDTQYF. CDR3 bases: TGTGCCAGCAGGGGTCTAGCGGGGATCACAGATACGCAGTATTTT.

This clone was recorded only once. In DNA, the CDR3 is TGCAGCGTTTTAGGGGGGGATGGCTACACCTTC. This gives the protein CSVLGGDGYTF. The chain recombines TRBV29-1 with TRBJ1-2; possible D gene TRBD1, 6 bases. V shed 5 bases and J shed 6 bases, with 10 bases lying between them. The CDR3 runs to 11 residues. The V gene's germline CDR1 is SQVTM and CDR2 ANQGSEA.

V and J are TRBV9 and TRBJ2-1; 7 nucleotides align to TRBD1. Germline lookup yields CDR1 SGDLS and CDR2 YYNGEE. The ends lost 3 bases at V and 7 bases at J; junction bases unmatched: 10. The CDR3 is 15 amino acids. The CDR3: CASSATGTAFNEQFF. As DNA, the CDR3 is TGTGCCAGCAGCGCGACCGGGACAGCATTTAATGAGCAGTTCTTC.

The chain links TRBV5-1 to TRBJ2-3, with D perhaps TRBD2 (6 bases). There are 15 residues in the CDR3. The V gene's germline CDR1 is SGHRS and CDR2 YFSETQ. V was trimmed by 4 bases and J by 3 bases, leaving 15 bases between them. The CDR3 protein is CASSPRGSRTDTQYF. CDR3 sequence (DNA): TGCGCCAGCAGCCCTCGGGGGAGCAGGACAGATACGCAGTATTTT. Using reference TRBV5-1 and TRBJ2-3 for the parts outside the CDR3, the full variable domain is KAGVTQTPRYLIKTRGQQVTLSCSPISGHRSVSWYQQTPGQGLQFLFEYFSETQRNKGNFPGRFSGRQFSNSRSEMNVSTLELGDSALYLCASSPRGSRTDTQYFGPGTRLTVL.

The rearrangement uses TRBV19 and TRBJ2-2, with D unclear. Trimming pared 3 bases from V and 6 bases from J, leaving 8 bases between. Germline assignment: CDR1 LNHDA and CDR2 SQIVND (reference sequence). The CDR3 extends over 13 amino acids. The CDR3 bases are TGTGCCAGTAGTATCGGACGTGCCGGGGAGCTGTTTTTT. It translates to CASSIGRAGELFF.

The V and J genes are TRBV28 and TRBJ2-1, with D tentatively TRBD1 (6 bases). V lost 2 bases, J lost 4 bases, and 15 bases lay in between. The CDR3 is 16 residues long. Germline V lookup: CDR1 MDHEN, CDR2 SYDVKM. The CDR3 sequence: CASSLGRGPLYNEQFF. The CDR3 nucleotides are TGTGCCAGCAGTTTAGGCAGGGGACCCCTATACAATGAGCAGTTCTTC.

The CDR3 bases are TGTGCCAGCTCACCCGGGTTAGGGTCACCCCTCCACTTT. This gives the protein CASSPGLGSPLHF. V usage is TRBV18 and J usage is TRBJ1-6; no firm D call. The V end lost 3 bases, the J end lost 10 bases, and 10 bases lay between the germline ends. The CDR3 is 13 amino acids. Germline values: CDR1 KGHSH, CDR2 LQKENI.

The chain recombines TRBV4-1 with TRBJ1-4; perhaps TRBD1 as D (6 bases). This CDR3 is 18 amino acids long. Per the germline V gene, CDR1 is MGHRA and CDR2 is YSYEKL. V dropped 0 bases and J dropped 0 bases, with 14 bases sitting between them. CDR3 loop: CASSQERGATSTNEKLFF. CDR3 DNA: TGCGCCAGCAGCCAAGAGCGGGGGGCAACTTCAACTAATGAAAAACTGTTTTTT.

Ten or more counts support this clone. The V and J genes are TRBV5-6 and TRBJ1-2, with 7 bases aligning to TRBD1. V shed 3 bases, J shed 4 bases, and the junction held 6 bases outside the gene matches. This CDR3 comprises 14 residues. CDR1 is SGHDT and CDR2 is YYEEEE in the germline V gene. The CDR3 DNA follows: TGTGCCAGCAGCTCAAGGGGGCGGGGCTATGGCTACACCTTC. It yields the protein CASSSRGRGYGYTF.

This chain uses TRBV11-3 with TRBJ2-4; 7 bases fit TRBD1. The germline V gene encodes CDR1 SGHNT and CDR2 YENEEA. The CDR3 runs 11 residues. V was pared by 2 bases and J by 13 bases, with 2 bases of the junction left unmatched. For the CDR3, the DNA is TGTGCCAGCAGCTTAAGGGGACAGCAGTACTTC. This sequence encodes CASSLRGQQYF.

J is TRBJ2-3 and V is TRBV6-4; D is unresolved. There are 15 residues in the CDR3. The germline V gene has CDR1 MRHNA and CDR2 SNTAGT. CDR3 DNA: TGTGCAGCCACCGCGGAGATCTTCTTGGGGAATACGCAGTATTTT. This sequence encodes CAATAEIFLGNTQYF.

The V call is TRBV6-5, the J call TRBJ2-7, with D uncertain. Per the germline V gene, CDR1 is MNHEY and CDR2 is SVGAGI. This CDR3 comprises 15 residues. V gave up 5 bases and J gave up 3 bases, with 17 bases separating them. The CDR3 here is CASSPLGWRSYEQYF. CDR3 DNA: TGTGCCAGCAGTCCCCTGGGGTGGCGGAGCTACGAGCAGTACTTC.

The chain recombines TRBV2 with TRBJ2-1, with D uncertain. V gave up 7 bases and J gave up 9 bases, with 13 bases separating them. This CDR3 region has 12 residues. Looked up from germline, CDR1 is SNHLY and CDR2 is FYNNEI. The CDR3 protein is CASNSDLAEQFF. The CDR3 coding sequence is TGTGCCAGCAATAGTGACCTCGCTGAGCAGTTCTTC.

Worth noting for this clone: The junction does not match germline at one end; this may be a read error. The genes are TRBV6-1 and TRBJ2-4; D may match TRBD1 or TRBD2 (5 bases each). The CDR3 is 11 amino acids. The germline V gene has CDR1 MNHNS and CDR2 SASEGT. CDR3 in DNA: TGTGCCAGCAGTGAACGGGGCCGGCTTTGGTTC. Residues: CASSERGRLWF.

This clone has just one count. This chain connects TRBV4-1 to TRBJ1-2; D perhaps matches TRBD1 (5 bases). This CDR3 spans 14 amino acids. Germline loops: CDR1 MGHRA, CDR2 YSYEKL. Trimming removed 3 bases from V and 4 bases from J, with 12 bases in between. CDR3 DNA sequence: TGCGCCAGCAGCCAGGTCAGGGATTTCTATGGCTACACCTTC. Its translation is CASSQVRDFYGYTF.

The chain combines TRBV11-2 with TRBJ2-1, with D perhaps given as TRBD1 or TRBD2 (5 bases each). This CDR3 region has 14 residues. Germline loops: CDR1 SGHAT, CDR2 FQNNGV. Between the trimmed V and J ends, which lost 5 bases and 9 bases, there was a span of 17 bases. CDR3 sequence reads: CASSVDIGAGEQFF. In DNA form, the CDR3 reads TGTGCCAGCAGCGTGGACATCGGGGCCGGTGAGCAGTTCTTC. The variable domain in full, completed from reference TRBV11-2 and TRBJ2-1, reads EAGVAQSPRYKIIEKRQSVAFWCNPISGHATLYWYQQILGQGPKLLIQFQNNGVVDDSQLPKDRFSAERLKGVDSTLKIQPAKLEDSAVYLCASSVDIGAGEQFFGPGTRLTVL.

J is TRBJ2-5 and V is TRBV5-1; 8 nucleotides line up with TRBD2. The germline V gene has CDR1 SGHRS and CDR2 YFSETQ. This CDR3 spans 14 amino acids. V trimming: 0 bases; J trimming: 5 bases; junction bases outside the gene matches: 3. The CDR3 region is CASSLVAGRETQYF. The CDR3 nucleotides read TGCGCCAGCAGCTTGGTAGCGGGAAGGGAGACCCAGTACTTC. Together with reference TRBV5-1 and TRBJ2-5, the CDR3 gives the full variable domain: KAGVTQTPRYLIKTRGQQVTLSCSPISGHRSVSWYQQTPGQGLQFLFEYFSETQRNKGNFPGRFSGRQFSNSRSEMNVSTLELGDSALYLCASSLVAGRETQYFGPGTRLLVL.

The V call is TRBV9, the J call TRBJ2-1, with TRBD2 matching 12 bases. Germline CDR1 is SGDLS and CDR2 is YYNGEE. The junction had 5 bases not matched to a gene; V was cut back by 2 bases and J by 8 bases. This CDR3 has 15 amino acids. The CDR3 nucleotides are TGTGCCAGCAGCGTCCGACTAGCGGGAGAGGATGAGCAGTTCTTC. Translation: CASSVRLAGEDEQFF. Complete variable domain (other parts from reference TRBV9 and TRBJ2-1): DSGVTQTPKHLITATGQRVTLRCSPRSGDLSVYWYQQSLDQGLQFLIQYYNGEERAKGNILERFSAQQFPDLHSELNLSSLELGDSALYFCASSVRLAGEDEQFFGPGTRLTVL.